A selection of T cell receptor beta chains follows, all from one sample in a study of regulatory T cells in long-lasting Graves disease. TCRdb re-analysed the multiplex PCR reads in MiXCR, keeping a single row per CDR3 protein. This sample has 450,000 to 500,000 distinct CDR3 sequences, with 15% to 20% found just once. These sequences were also reported in another study, on T cells in Graves' hyperthyroidism and ophthalmopathy.

This specimen was peripheral blood mononuclear cells (PBMCs), taken at new diagnosis, from a patient treated with antithyroid drugs. The receptors originated from a man aged 40-55 years with Graves disease. Each CDR3 is given with its conserved first and last residue. Each record gives: V gene, J gene, D gene, clone size, CDR3 DNA, CDR3 protein. The D gene is left open where the match is weak. Where a row states a size, it is once, few, many or the class of an expanded clone; other rows omit it.

>TRBV7-9|TRBJ2-7|TRBD2|NA
TGTGCCAGCAGCCCAAGACTAGCGGCTGCGGACGAGCAGTACTTC
CASSPRLAAADEQYF
>TRBV7-9|TRBJ1-4|NA|many
TGTGCCAGCAGCTTGGCGGTTAATGAAAAACTGTTTTTT
CASSLAVNEKLFF
>TRBV6-5|TRBJ2-1|TRBD2|few
TGTGCCAGCAGTTACTCTGGACTAGCGGGACTTGAGCAGTTCTTC
CASSYSGLAGLEQFF
>TRBV3-1|TRBJ2-7|NA|many
TGTGCCAGCAGCCAAGATCCGGGCCGCCCCATGGAGCAGTACTTC
CASSQDPGRPMEQYF
>TRBV6-1|TRBJ2-7|NA|many
TGTGCCAGCACCACGACGGGATCCTACGAGCAGTACTTC
CASTTTGSYEQYF
>TRBV30|TRBJ2-1|NA|many
TGTGCCTGGAGCCGGCCTGGGGGTGAGCAGTTCTTC
CAWSRPGGEQFF
>TRBV15|TRBJ2-7|TRBD1|few
TGTGCCACCAGCAGGGCCGGGACAGTGTCCTACGAGCAGTACTTC
CATSRAGTVSYEQYF
>TRBV12-3/TRBV12-4|TRBJ2-3|TRBD1|many
TGTGCCAGGAGCTCGGGACAGGGCACAGATACGCAGTATTTT
CARSSGQGTDTQYF
>TRBV7-9|TRBJ2-1|TRBD2|many
TGTGCCAGCAGCCCCCGAAGCGGGAGGGCCTACAATGAGCAGTTCTTC
CASSPRSGRAYNEQFF
>TRBV10-3|TRBJ2-1|TRBD2|NA
TGTGCCATCAGCCTGGGACTAGCGGGAGGAACCGGTGGGAATGAGCAGTTCTTC
CAISLGLAGGTGGNEQFF
>TRBV19|TRBJ2-1|NA|NA
TGTGCCAGTAGCCTGGACAGTCAATTGGGCGGGTACAATGAGCAGTTCTTC
CASSLDSQLGGYNEQFF
>TRBV12-3/TRBV12-4|TRBJ2-7|TRBD2|many
TGTGCCAGCAGTTTGCGGCAGGGGTGGCCTCGGGCTAGCGGGATTGGTCGCTACGAGCAGTACTTC
CASSLRQGWPRASGIGRYEQYF
>TRBV7-9|TRBJ2-3|NA|NA
TGTGCCAGCAGCGCTCCGGTTCTGGGTACGCAGTATTTT
CASSAPVLGTQYF
>TRBV6-2/TRBV6-3|TRBJ2-1|TRBD1|NA
TGTGCCAGCAGTTCCCTGATTGGGGCAGGGGGTCACAATGAGCAGTTCTTC
CASSSLIGAGGHNEQFF
>TRBV12-3/TRBV12-4|TRBJ2-3|NA|few
TGTGCCAGCAGTTTCCCGGTGGGCACAGATACGCAGTATTTT
CASSFPVGTDTQYF
>TRBV9|TRBJ2-7|NA|NA
TGTGCCAGCAGCGCGAACGGACAGACCTACGAGCAGTACTTC
CASSANGQTYEQYF
>TRBV24-1|TRBJ2-1|NA|few
TGTGCCACCAGTGATTTGGGCCTAAACAATGAGCAGTTCTTC
CATSDLGLNNEQFF
>TRBV2|TRBJ2-2|NA|NA
TGTGCCAGCAGTGGGACAGTGAACACCGGGGAGCTGTTTTTT
CASSGTVNTGELFF
>TRBV3-1|TRBJ1-6|TRBD1|few
TGTGCCAGCAGCCAAGTAGAGGGACAGCAACCCCTCCACTTT
CASSQVEGQQPLHF
>TRBV3-1|TRBJ2-7|TRBD1|few
TGTGCCAGCAGCCAAGGGACAGGGGTACCCTCCTACGAGCAGTACTTC
CASSQGTGVPSYEQYF
>TRBV28|TRBJ1-4|NA|many
TGTGCCAGCAGTACCCCGGGATCCCATGAAAAACTGTTTTTT
CASSTPGSHEKLFF
>TRBV20-1|TRBJ2-2|NA|many
TGCAGTGCTAGAGATGGGCGCAGAGACACCGGGGAGCTGTTTTTT
CSARDGRRDTGELFF
>TRBV12-3/TRBV12-4|TRBJ1-5|NA|NA
TGTGGGGCCCGTTGGGTGACAACTAACAATCAGCCCCAGCATTTT
CGARWVTTNNQPQHF
>TRBV7-9|TRBJ1-1|TRBD1|NA
TGTGCCAGCAGCCTCGTAGGGGGCGAGATTGAAGCTTTCTTT
CASSLVGGEIEAFF
>TRBV5-1|TRBJ1-1|NA|many
TGCGCCAGCAGCCACCCCAGGGTCGGCACTGAAGCTTTCTTT
CASSHPRVGTEAFF